This T cell receptor beta chain was retrieved from a study of cytomegalovirus exposure and HLA in healthy donors. A word on this clone: What it binds is unknown.

Primers included in the PCR were 60 Vbeta and 13 Jbeta primers. Using immunoSEQ multiplex PCR, the repertoire was profiled, and TCRdb retains in-frame clones only, with some absent. The table has approximately 97,000 clones, over 60% seen once. Notes on the study in general: Rates of TCR association differed by HLA locus in a later analysis, with DRB1 highest and HLA-C lowest.

Germline assignment: CDR1 MNHEY and CDR2 SMNVEV (reference sequence). The CDR3 has 15 residues. V shed 6 bases, J shed 8 bases, and the junction held 6 bases outside the gene matches. Sequencing input: PBMCs. The clonotype originates from a male donor in good health and CMV-seropositive. V usage is TRBV27 and J usage is TRBJ2-1; 14 nucleotides match TRBD2. The CDR3, as DNA: TGTGCCAGCAGCATACCGGGACTAGCGGGGGATGAGCAGTTCTTC. Residues: CASSIPGLAGDEQFF.